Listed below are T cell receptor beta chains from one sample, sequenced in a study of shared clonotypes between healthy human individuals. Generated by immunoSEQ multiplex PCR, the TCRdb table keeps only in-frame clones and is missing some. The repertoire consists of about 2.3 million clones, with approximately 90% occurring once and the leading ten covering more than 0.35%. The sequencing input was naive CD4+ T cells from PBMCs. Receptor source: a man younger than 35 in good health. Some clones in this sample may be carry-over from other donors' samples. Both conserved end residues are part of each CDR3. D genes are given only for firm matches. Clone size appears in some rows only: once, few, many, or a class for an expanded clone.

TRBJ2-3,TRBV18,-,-,TGTGCCAGCTCACCCCTTAACCAGGCAGATACGCAGTATTTT,CASSPLNQADTQYF
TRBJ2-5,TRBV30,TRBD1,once,TGTGCCTGGAGTGTACAGGGATGGGGACAGGGGCCCCGTTCCGCCCAAGAGACCCAGTACTTC,CAWSVQGWGQGPRSAQETQYF
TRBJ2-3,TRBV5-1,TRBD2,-,TGCGCCAGCAGCTTGCCCCAGGCGGGGGTATCAGATACGCAGTATTTT,CASSLPQAGVSDTQYF
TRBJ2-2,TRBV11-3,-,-,TGTGCCAGCAGCTTATCCGTTCCCCTGAACACCGGGGAGCTGTTTTTT,CASSLSVPLNTGELFF
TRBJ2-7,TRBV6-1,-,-,TGTGCCAGCAGGGTGGCGGGCTACGAGCAGTACTTC,CASRVAGYEQYF
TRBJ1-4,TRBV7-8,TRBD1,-,TGTGCCAGCAGCTGGAATACCGGGACAGGGGCGTTTAGGGAAAAACTGTTTTTT,CASSWNTGTGAFREKLFF
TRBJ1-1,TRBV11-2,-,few,TGTGCCAGCAGCTTACGTAGGTCGAACACTGAAGCTTTCTTT,CASSLRRSNTEAFF
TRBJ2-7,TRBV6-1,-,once,TGTGCCAGCAGTGAAACGGGGGCTAGCACCAACGAGCAGTACTTC,CASSETGASTNEQYF
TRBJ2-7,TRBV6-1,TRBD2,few,TGTGCCAGCAGTGAAGCGGGAGGGCCCTACGAGCAGTACTTC,CASSEAGGPYEQYF
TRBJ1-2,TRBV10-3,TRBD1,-,TGTGCCATCAGTGAGGAGAACAGGGGGCATGCGACGGACTATGGCTACACCTTC,CAISEENRGHATDYGYTF
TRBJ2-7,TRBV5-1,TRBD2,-,TGCGCCAGCAGCCCTCTAGCGGGATCGTACGAGCAGTACTTC,CASSPLAGSYEQYF
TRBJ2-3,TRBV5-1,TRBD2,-,TGCGCCAGCAGCTTGGGCAGCGGGAGCCCAGATACGCAGTATTTT,CASSLGSGSPDTQYF
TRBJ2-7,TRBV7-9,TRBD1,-,TGTGCCAGCAGCTTGGGGGTTCTTCCGGGACAGGGGGATTCCTACGAGCAGTACTTC,CASSLGVLPGQGDSYEQYF
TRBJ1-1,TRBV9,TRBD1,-,TGTGCCAGCAGGGAACAGGGGGCAGTTGGTGAAGCTTTCTTT,CASREQGAVGEAFF
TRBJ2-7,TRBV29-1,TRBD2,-,TGCAGCGTATTACTAGCGGGAGAATACGAGCAGTACTTC,CSVLLAGEYEQYF
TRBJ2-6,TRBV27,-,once,TGTGCCAGCAGTTCAATCGAGGGCTTTGGGGCCAACGTCCTGACTTTC,CASSSIEGFGANVLTF
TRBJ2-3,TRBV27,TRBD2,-,TGTGCCAGCCGGGAGCGGGAGGTTCCCTCTAGCACAGATACGCAGTATTTT,CASREREVPSSTDTQYF
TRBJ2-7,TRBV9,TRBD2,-,TGTGCCAGCAGCTCGACTAGCGGCTCCTACGAGCAGTACTTC,CASSSTSGSYEQYF
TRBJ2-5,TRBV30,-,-,TGTGCCTGGAGTGTTACGGCCGCCAGGGAAGAGACCCAGTACTTC,CAWSVTAAREETQYF
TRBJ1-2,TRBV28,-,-,TGTGCCAGCAGTCTTATATCGGGGGCGGACTATGGCTACACCTTC,CASSLISGADYGYTF
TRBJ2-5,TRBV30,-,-,TGTGCCTGGAGTGTACAGAGGGTCCCTAGGGACTTC,CAWSVQRVPRDF
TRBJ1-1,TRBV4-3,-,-,TGCGCCAGCAGCCAGGGATTGACATTGAACACTGAAGCTTTCTTT,CASSQGLTLNTEAFF
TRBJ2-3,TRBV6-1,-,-,TGTGCCAGCAGTCGACAGATTGGGGCAGATACGCAGTATTTT,CASSRQIGADTQYF
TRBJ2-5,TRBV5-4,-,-,TGTGCCAGCAGCTTGGGAACCCCAGAGACCCAGTACTTC,CASSLGTPETQYF
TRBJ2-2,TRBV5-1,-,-,TGCGCCAGCAGCTTGGGAGGGGGCTATCGGGACTCCCCCGGGAGGACCGGGGAGCTGTTTTTT,CASSLGGGYRDSPGRTGELFF
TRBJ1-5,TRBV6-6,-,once,TGTGCCAGCAGACCAGGCAGGGGCAGCAATCAGCCCCAGCATTTT,CASRPGRGSNQPQHF
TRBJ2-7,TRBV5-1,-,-,TGCGCCAGCAGCTTGGGCCCCCGTTCAGTCGAGCAGTACTTC,CASSLGPRSVEQYF
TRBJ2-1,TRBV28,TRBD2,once,TGTGCCAGCAGGAAGGGACTAGCGGGAGTTCGGGAGCAGTTCTTC,CASRKGLAGVREQFF
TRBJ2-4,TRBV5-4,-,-,TGTGCCAGCAGCTTGGGAGCGTCCGGGGATTTTAACATTCAGTACTTC,CASSLGASGDFNIQYF
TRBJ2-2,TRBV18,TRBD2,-,TGTGCCAGCTCACCGGACCCTCGGACTAGCGGACACACCGGGGAGCTGTTTTTT,CASSPDPRTSGHTGELFF
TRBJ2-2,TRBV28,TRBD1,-,TGTGCCAGCAGTTCAGGGGGTCGCACCGGGGAGCTGTTTTTT,CASSSGGRTGELFF
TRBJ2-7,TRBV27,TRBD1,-,TGTGCCAGCAGTTACGAAGGGACAGATGACTACTACGAGCAGTACTTC,CASSYEGTDDYYEQYF
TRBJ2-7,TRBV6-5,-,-,TGTGCCAGCAACGCAAAGTTATCCGACTCCTACGAGCAGTACTTC,CASNAKLSDSYEQYF
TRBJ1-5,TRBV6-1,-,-,TGTGCCAGCAGTGAAGGGCAGAGGGGATCCTATAGCAATCAGCCCCAGCATTTT,CASSEGQRGSYSNQPQHF
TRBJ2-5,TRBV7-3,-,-,TGTGCCAGCAGCCCCGCGAGAGGGAATTGGGAGACCCAGTACTTC,CASSPARGNWETQYF
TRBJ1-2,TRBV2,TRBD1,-,TGTGCCAGCAGAGTCCGGGACAGGTCTAACTATGGCTACACCTTC,CASRVRDRSNYGYTF
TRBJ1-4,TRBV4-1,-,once,TGCGCCAGCAGCCAAGCCGGGGGTGGAAATGAAAAACTGTTTTTT,CASSQAGGGNEKLFF
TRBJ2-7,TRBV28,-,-,TGTGCCAGCAACCCAGGGGGGACCCGCTACGAGCAGTACTTC,CASNPGGTRYEQYF
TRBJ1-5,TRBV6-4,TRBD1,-,TGTGCCAGCAGTACAGGGGGCCATAGCAATCAGCCCCAGCATTTT,CASSTGGHSNQPQHF
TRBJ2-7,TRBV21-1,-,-,TGTGCCAGCAGCAGAGACAGGAAAACCTCCTACGAGCAGTACTTC,CASSRDRKTSYEQYF
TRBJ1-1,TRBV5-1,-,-,TGCGCCAGCAGCCCGGCCGGGGGGAACACTGAAGCTTTCTTT,CASSPAGGNTEAFF
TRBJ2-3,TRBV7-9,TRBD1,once,TGTGCCAGCAGCCCGGACAGGGCGGCTAGCACAGATACGCAGTATTTT,CASSPDRAASTDTQYF
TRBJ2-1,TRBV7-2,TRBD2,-,TGTGCCAGCAGCTTAGCGCAAGCGGGATCCTACAATGAGCAGTTCTTC,CASSLAQAGSYNEQFF
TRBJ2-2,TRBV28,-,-,TGTGCCAGCAGTTTAGGGTTGGCCGGGGAGCTGTTTTTT,CASSLGLAGELFF
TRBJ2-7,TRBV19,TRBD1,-,TGTGCCAGTAGTATAGGGCAGGGGGCGTTCTACGAGCAGTACTTC,CASSIGQGAFYEQYF
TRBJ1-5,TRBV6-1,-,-,TGTGCCAGCAGTGAGATAGGGGACAATCAGCCCCAGCATTTT,CASSEIGDNQPQHF